Each of the 32 T cell receptor beta chains below was sequenced from the same sample in a study of a mutant IDH1 vaccine in newly diagnosed glioma. Clones were sequenced by immunoSEQ multiplex PCR, and TCRdb holds only the in-frame ones, with some missing. The sample carries under 150,000 clones, under 90% recorded once. Time point given: week 11, during vaccination. The vaccine gave 300 ug of a 20-mer mutant IDH1 peptide subcutaneously per dose. For these TCRs, the target antigens are not known. Sequencing used PBMCs, obtained from a glioma patient whose treatment included an IDH1 peptide vaccine. These receptors came from a woman between 45 and 65 years old with glioma.

The chain couples TRBV6-5 to TRBJ1-3; no reliable D call. Per the germline V gene, CDR1 is MNHEY and CDR2 is SVGAGI. The CDR3 has 16 amino acids. V lost 0 bases and J 0 bases, leaving 9 bases between the germline ends. The CDR3 coding sequence is TGTGCCAGCAGTTACTCGAGGTTGAGCTCTGGAAACACCATATATTTT. Translation gives CASSYSRLSSGNTIYF.

The chain couples TRBV7-6 to TRBJ1-1; no firm D call. CDR1 and CDR2 from the germline V gene are SGHVS and FNYEAQ. Deletions cut 5 bases from V and 0 bases from J, with 13 bases between. The CDR3 spans 15 residues. The CDR3 region is CASSPLGRVNTEAFF. The CDR3 region has the DNA TGTGCCAGCAGCCCACTCGGACGGGTGAACACTGAAGCTTTCTTT.

The CDR3 sequence is CASSQSSTGYEYEQYF. In nucleotides, the CDR3 is TGCGCCAGCAGCCAGTCCTCGACAGGGTATGAATACGAGCAGTACTTC. The chain uses TRBV4-1 and TRBJ2-7, with 7 bases fitting TRBD1. There are 16 residues in the CDR3. CDR1 is MGHRA, CDR2 YSYEKL, per germline. V lost 3 bases to trimming and J lost 4 bases; unmatched junction nucleotides: 12.

The rearrangement uses TRBV2 and TRBJ2-7, with 12 bases identical to TRBD2. The CDR3 runs 13 residues. J gave up 3 bases and V 9 bases, and 3 bases lay outside the gene matches. Looked up from germline, CDR1 is SNHLY and CDR2 is FYNNEI. CDR3 sequence reads: CASLGLAGYEQYF. As DNA, the CDR3 is TGTGCCAGTTTGGGACTAGCGGGCTACGAGCAGTACTTC.

V usage is TRBV18 and J usage is TRBJ2-2; perhaps TRBD2 as D (5 bases). The CDR3 is 17 amino acids. Germline CDR1 KGHSH, CDR2 LQKENI. Trimming stripped 1 base from V and 2 bases from J, with 14 bases between. In nucleotides, the CDR3 is TGTGCCAGCTCACCACGGGAGATCGAGTTAAACACCGGGGAGCTGTTTTTT. It codes for CASSPREIELNTGELFF.

The chain has TRBV28 and TRBJ2-5; 9 bases are shared with TRBD1. Trimming at V came to 6 bases and at J to 9 bases, leaving 5 bases not matched to a gene. CDR1 and CDR2 from the germline V gene are MDHEN and SYDVKM. This CDR3 contains 12 residues. CDR3 amino acids: CASSTDRGAQYF. CDR3 in DNA: TGTGCCAGCAGCACCGACAGGGGGGCCCAGTACTTC.

V is TRBV19 and J is TRBJ1-5; D perhaps matches TRBD1 (5 bases). The V and J ends lost 3 bases and 0 bases respectively, with 12 bases between them. The CDR3 runs to 16 residues. Germline V lookup: CDR1 LNHDA, CDR2 SQIVND (reference sequence). The CDR3 region is CASSIGAAGSNQPQHF. CDR3 DNA: TGTGCCAGTAGTATTGGGGCAGCTGGTAGCAATCAGCCCCAGCATTTT.

The gene calls are TRBV5-1 and TRBJ1-4; 11 bases are shared with TRBD1. V was pared by 6 bases and J by 0 bases, with 4 bases of the junction left unmatched. This CDR3 is built from 16 residues. Per germline, CDR1 SGHRS and CDR2 YFSETQ. The CDR3 region is CASMTGQGATNEKLFF. In DNA form, the CDR3 reads TGCGCCAGCATGACGGGACAGGGGGCAACTAATGAAAAACTGTTTTTT.

The chain recombines TRBV10-3 with TRBJ2-1; TRBD2 aligns across 7 bases. The CDR3 is 16 residues long. The V and J ends lost 7 bases and 0 bases, in that order; junction bases with no gene match: 9. Germline V CDR1 and CDR2: ENHRY, SYGVKD. The CDR3 DNA follows: TGTGCCATCACCCCCACGGGGGACTACTCCTACAATGAGCAGTTCTTC. As protein: CAITPTGDYSYNEQFF.

This chain connects TRBV7-3 to TRBJ1-1; D not resolved. This CDR3 has 13 amino acids. Trimming cost V 3 bases and J 1 base, with 6 bases left between them. Germline values: CDR1 SGHTA, CDR2 FQGTGA. CDR3 in amino acids: CASSFGRNTEAFF. DNA for the CDR3: TGTGCCAGCAGCTTTGGCAGGAACACTGAAGCTTTCTTT.

The chain has TRBV19 and TRBJ2-2; 8 bases map to TRBD1. Per the germline V gene, CDR1 is LNHDA and CDR2 is SQIVND (reference sequence). CDR3 size: 15 residues. V lost 6 bases to trimming and J lost 1 base; unmatched junction nucleotides: 4. Here the CDR3 reads CASRTGTGNTGELFF. The CDR3 DNA follows: TGTGCCAGTAGGACCGGGACAGGGAACACCGGGGAGCTGTTTTTT.

The rearrangement links TRBV9 to TRBJ2-3; the D gene is possibly TRBD2 (6 bases). CDR1 is SGDLS, CDR2 YYNGEE, per germline. The CDR3 totals 16 residues. V dropped 0 bases and J dropped 1 base, with 12 bases sitting between them. In nucleotides, the CDR3 is TGTGCCAGCAGCGTAGCGGCAGCGGGCGGCACAGATACGCAGTATTTT. It specifies CASSVAAAGGTDTQYF.

This clone was seen only once. The chain links TRBV7-3 to TRBJ2-5; 8 bases map to TRBD1. Trimming took 5 bases from V and 5 from J; bases not matched to a gene: 7. The CDR3 has 14 residues. Germline V gene sequence: CDR1 SGHTA, CDR2 FQGTGA. CDR3 protein: CASSPSGGVETQYF. CDR3 coding DNA: TGTGCCAGCAGCCCCTCAGGGGGCGTCGAGACCCAGTACTTC.

J is TRBJ1-5 and V is TRBV6-1; 8 bases are shared with TRBD1. Germline V gives CDR1 MNHNS, CDR2 SASEGT. Unmatched junction bases numbered 5, after V lost 5 bases and J lost 2 bases. The CDR3 has 15 residues. The CDR3 nucleotides read TGTGCCAGCAGTTCACCGGGACAGGGCAATCAGCCCCAGCATTTT. It translates to CASSSPGQGNQPQHF.

This chain uses TRBV27 with TRBJ1-5; D is unresolved. Germline lookup yields CDR1 MNHEY and CDR2 SMNVEV (reference sequence). This CDR3 region has 14 residues. V lost 6 bases, J lost 1 base, and 10 bases lay in between. CDR3: CASRVGASNQPQHF. CDR3 DNA sequence: TGTGCCAGCAGGGTAGGTGCGAGCAATCAGCCCCAGCATTTT.

This clone was observed once. The rearrangement links TRBV7-5 to TRBJ1-4; the D call of TRBD1 is as the table states it, not checked on the DNA. TRBV7-5 has pseudogene status. The CDR3 consists of 18 residues. The CDR3 DNA is TGTGCCAGAAGCTTAGGGACAGGTGGCACAACTAACGATGAAAAACTGTTTTTT. Encoded protein: CARSLGTGGTTNDEKLFF.

This sequence joins TRBV28 and TRBJ1-3, with D hard to call. This CDR3 is 16 amino acids long. Germline V gene lookup returns CDR1 MDHEN and CDR2 SYDVKM. The V gene lost 6 bases and the J gene lost 0 bases, with 15 bases spanning the gap. The CDR3 DNA follows: TGTGCCAGCAGCCAATCTGAGTCTGCCTCTGGAAACACCATATATTTT. It yields the protein CASSQSESASGNTIYF.

Only one count was recorded for this clone. The chain recombines TRBV15 with TRBJ2-5, with D maybe TRBD1 (6 bases). The length of the CDR3 is 15 residues. The ends were cut back, 1 base at V and 5 bases at J, with 14 bases in the middle. Germline values: CDR1 LNHNV, CDR2 YYDKDF (reference sequence). CDR3 sequence (DNA): TGTGCCACCAGCAGAGGAGGCCTGAGGGGGGAGACCCAGTACTTC. Translated: CATSRGGLRGETQYF. The full variable domain, in which reference TRBV15 and TRBJ2-5 provide the parts outside the CDR3, is DAMVIQNPRYQVTQFGKPVTLSCSQTLNHNVMYWYQQKSSQAPKLLFHYYDKDFNNEADTPDNFQSRRPNTSFCFLDIRSPGLGDTAMYLCATSRGGLRGETQYFGPGTRLLVL.

The genes are TRBV27 and TRBJ2-3; tentatively, D is TRBD2 (5 bases). Looked up from germline, CDR1 is MNHEY and CDR2 is SMNVEV (reference sequence). Trimming cost V 6 bases and J 6 bases, with 10 bases left between them. The CDR3 contains 12 residues. CDR3 DNA sequence: TGTGCCAGCAGGGCGCGGAGGGATACGCAGTATTTT. This codes for CASRARRDTQYF.

The chain employs TRBV7-2 and TRBJ2-3; maybe TRBD1 (5 bases). CDR3 length: 15 amino acids. In germline, CDR1 is SGHTA, CDR2 FQGNSA. V gave up 6 bases and J gave up 0 bases, with 13 bases separating them. The CDR3 coding sequence is TGTGCCAGCAGTCAATCCAGGGTTAGCACAGATACGCAGTATTTT. It translates to CASSQSRVSTDTQYF. The full variable domain, rest sourced from reference TRBV7-2 and TRBJ2-3, is GAGVSQSPSNKVTEKGKDVELRCDPISGHTALYWYRQSLGQGLEFLIYFQGNSAPDKSGLPSDRFSAERTGGSVSTLTIQRTQQEDSAVYLCASSQSRVSTDTQYFGPGTRLTVL.

Note on this clone: At one boundary the junction diverges from the germline segment, which might be a read error. The chain has TRBV25-1 and TRBJ2-2, with a possible D match to TRBD1 (6 bases). The CDR3 runs to 15 residues. Germline V CDR1 and CDR2: MGHDK, SYGVNS. CDR3: CANSASDSITGELFF. For the CDR3, the DNA is TGTGCCAACAGTGCCTCGGACAGTATTACCGGGGAGCTGTTTTTT.

V is TRBV10-3 and J is TRBJ2-1, with TRBD1 matching over 8 bases. The trim removed 7 bases at V and 7 bases at J, leaving 3 bases unmatched. CDR1 and CDR2 (germline): ENHRY, SYGVKD. This CDR3 has 12 amino acids. In DNA form, the CDR3 reads TGTGCCATCACCCGGGACAGGAATGAGCAGTTCTTC. Translated: CAITRDRNEQFF.

This CDR3 reads CASSVERGRGDEQFF. The DNA for the CDR3 is TGTGCCAGTAGTGTGGAAAGGGGCAGGGGCGATGAGCAGTTCTTC. The V and J genes are TRBV19 and TRBJ2-1, with D maybe TRBD1 (6 bases). V shed 5 bases and J shed 8 bases, with 19 bases lying between them. Germline V gene lookup returns CDR1 LNHDA and CDR2 SQIVND (reference sequence). The CDR3 length is 15 residues.

This chain uses TRBV7-9 with TRBJ2-1, with 10 positions matching TRBD1. This CDR3 contains 16 residues. With V trimmed by 6 bases and J by 8 bases, 13 bases remained unmatched. Germline values: CDR1 SEHNR, CDR2 FQNEAQ (reference sequence). The CDR3: CASRHGRRDRGYEQFF. The CDR3 region has the DNA TGTGCCAGCAGACACGGCCGCCGGGACAGGGGATATGAGCAGTTCTTC.

This sequence joins TRBV30 and TRBJ1-4; D is undetermined. The CDR3 totals 11 residues. The V gene lost 0 bases and the J gene lost 7 bases, with 3 bases spanning the gap. Germline V lookup: CDR1 GTSNPN, CDR2 SVGIG (reference sequence). Here the CDR3 reads CAWSVSEKLFF. The CDR3 region has the DNA TGTGCCTGGAGTGTAAGTGAAAAACTGTTTTTT. The complete variable domain, with remaining parts taken from reference TRBV30 and TRBJ1-4, reads SQTIHQWPATLVQPVGSPLSLECTVEGTSNPNLYWYRQAAGRGLQLLFYSVGIGQISSEVPQNLSASRPQDRQFILSSKKLLLSDSGFYLCAWSVSEKLFFGSGTQLSVL.

The rearrangement links TRBV18 to TRBJ2-7; D is ambiguous. CDR3 size: 13 residues. Germline-derived CDR1 and CDR2 are KGHSH and LQKENI. With 4 bases removed from V and 5 bases from J, the gap between germline ends came to 12 bases. The CDR3 sequence is CASSLSLYHEQYF. CDR3 DNA sequence: TGTGCCAGCTCACTTTCACTGTACCACGAGCAGTACTTC.

As to this clone: The junction departs from the called germline gene at one end, perhaps through a read error. The V and J genes are TRBV5-1 and TRBJ2-1; 8 nucleotides line up with TRBD1. Germline lookup yields CDR1 SGHRS and CDR2 YFSETQ. The CDR3 totals 14 residues. DNA for the CDR3: TGCGCCAGCAGCTACCGACAGGGGCCGCTTTTGGAAGTCTTC. Its protein is CASSYRQGPLLEVF.

About this clone itself: Additional DNA sequences in this sample encode the identical CDR3. V is TRBV29-1 and J is TRBJ2-7; 10 bases map to TRBD1. The CDR3 is 13 amino acids. V shed 6 bases and J 1 base; nucleotides not matched to a gene: 3. CDR1 and CDR2 (germline): SQVTM, ANQGSEA. The CDR3 DNA reads TGCAGCGTCCGGGACAGGGGTTCCTACGAGCAGTACTTC. Its translation is CSVRDRGSYEQYF.

This clone has only a few counts. The rearrangement links TRBV5-5 to TRBJ1-5; 7 bases map to TRBD1. From germline, CDR1 is SGHKS and CDR2 YYEKEE (reference sequence). The V gene end was trimmed by 5 bases and the J gene end by 0 bases; junction bases not matched to a gene: 5. The CDR3 loop spans 15 amino acids. The CDR3 reads CASSPQGDSNQPQHF. CDR3 sequence (DNA): TGTGCCAGCAGTCCGCAGGGGGATAGCAATCAGCCCCAGCATTTT.

The chain has TRBV7-9 and TRBJ2-1; D is possibly TRBD1 (5 bases). V was shortened by 3 bases and J by 6 bases, with 9 bases between the two germline ends. The germline V gene has CDR1 SEHNR and CDR2 FQNEAQ (reference sequence). This CDR3 contains 13 residues. Here the CDR3 DNA reads TGTGCCAGCAGCTTTCCAGGGCTCAATGAGCAGTTCTTC. It yields the protein CASSFPGLNEQFF. Looking up the rest from reference TRBV7-9 and TRBJ2-1 gives the full variable domain: DTGVSQNPRHKITKRGQNVTFRCDPISEHNRLYWYRQTLGQGPEFLTYFQNEAQLEKSRLLSDRFSAERPKGSFSTLEIQRTEQGDSAMYLCASSFPGLNEQFFGPGTRLTVL.

This clone was picked up one time. The chain joins TRBV7-2 to TRBJ1-2; D gene unclear. Trimming pared 6 bases from V and 5 bases from J, leaving 19 bases between. In germline, CDR1 is SGHTA, CDR2 FQGNSA. The CDR3 has 15 amino acids. The CDR3 DNA follows: TGTGCCAGCAGTCCCCAGACCACATTCGGGTATGGCTACACCTTC. Protein: CASSPQTTFGYGYTF.

This clone was seen only a few times. The V call is TRBV7-2, the J call TRBJ2-5; no firm D call. V was cut by 5 bases and J by 2 bases, with 3 bases left in between. Germline V gene sequence: CDR1 SGHTA, CDR2 FQGNSA. CDR3 size: 11 residues. The CDR3 sequence: CASSPQETQYF. In DNA form, the CDR3 reads TGTGCCAGCAGCCCTCAAGAGACCCAGTACTTC.